These 18 T cell receptor beta chains were all obtained from the same sample, sequenced in a study of CD8 T cells in Susac syndrome. The RNA, about 0.5 to 1 ug, was put through reverse transcription using random hexamers. TCRdb used MiXCR to reprocess the immunoSEQ multiplex PCR reads, holding one entry per CDR3 protein. The sample contains 140,000 to 150,000 distinct CDR3 sequences, approximately 94% of which appear only once. Sequenced material: CD4+ T cells from PBMCs. The origin of the receptors is a human donor in good health.

The V and J genes are TRBV12-3 or TRBV12-4 and TRBJ1-1; D is possibly TRBD1 (6 bases). There are 13 residues in the CDR3. V lost 1 base, J lost 11 bases, and 14 bases lay in between. CDR3 residues: CASSLGERGQAFF. In DNA form, the CDR3 reads TGTGCCAGCAGTTTAGGAGAACGGGGGCAGGCTTTCTTT.

This clonotype has just one count. The chain has TRBV12-3 or TRBV12-4 and TRBJ2-7; D gene uncertain. The CDR3 sequence is 12 residues long. Between the trimmed V and J ends, which lost 3 bases and 3 bases, there was a span of 6 bases. CDR3 loop: CASSFDFYEQYF. CDR3 DNA: TGTGCCAGCAGTTTCGATTTCTACGAGCAGTACTTC.

This chain uses TRBV10-3 with TRBJ2-7, with TRBD1 matching over 7 bases. V shed 5 bases, J shed 3 bases, and the junction held 4 bases outside the gene matches. This CDR3 spans 13 amino acids. The V gene's germline CDR1 is ENHRY and CDR2 SYGVKD. The CDR3 coding sequence is TGTGCCATCAGTCCAAGACAGGGCTACGAGCAGTACTTC. As protein: CAISPRQGYEQYF.

CDR3 coding DNA: TGTGCCAGCAGCCGCGGAAGCGGGAGGGCTGCAGATACGCAGTATTTT. Its translation is CASSRGSGRAADTQYF. The J gene is TRBJ2-3, the V gene TRBV9; 10 bases agree with TRBD2. The length of the CDR3 is 16 residues. V shed 4 bases and J 4 bases; nucleotides not matched to a gene: 9. Germline assignment: CDR1 SGDLS and CDR2 YYNGEE.

The gene calls are TRBV2 and TRBJ2-5; tentatively, D is TRBD1 (5 bases). The CDR3 totals 11 residues. Germline values: CDR1 SNHLY, CDR2 FYNNEI. V lost 6 bases, J lost 3 bases, and 5 bases lay in between. CDR3 sequence (DNA): TGTGCCAGCAGGACAGAAGAGACCCAGTACTTC. Residues: CASRTEETQYF.

V usage is TRBV7-2 and J usage is TRBJ1-2, with 9 bases matching TRBD1. The ends lost 5 bases at V and 2 bases at J; junction bases unmatched: 9. CDR1 and CDR2 from the germline V gene are SGHTA and FQGNSA. The CDR3 is 16 amino acids. The DNA of the CDR3 is TGTGCCAGCAGCCATCTCTCCGGGACAGGGAACTATGGCTACACCTTC. It translates to CASSHLSGTGNYGYTF.

This chain uses TRBV3-1 with TRBJ2-3; TRBD1 matches 9 bases. CDR1 is LGHDT, CDR2 YNNKEL, per germline (reference sequence). The CDR3 totals 15 residues. J gave up 1 base and V 4 bases, and 3 bases lay outside the gene matches. The CDR3 DNA follows: TGTGCCAGCAGCCCCCGGGACAGGGGCACAGATACGCAGTATTTT. Translating gives CASSPRDRGTDTQYF.

The rearrangement links TRBV19 to TRBJ2-4; D remains ambiguous. Germline V gene data show CDR1 as LNHDA and CDR2 as SQIVND (reference sequence). The CDR3 runs 14 residues. The CDR3 sequence: CATTHGQNGNIQYF. The CDR3 DNA is TGTGCAACCACCCATGGGCAGAATGGGAACATTCAGTACTTC.

The J gene is TRBJ2-7, the V gene TRBV3-1; TRBD1 agrees at 8 bases. The CDR3 is 15 amino acids. V trimming: 0 bases; J trimming: 5 bases; junction bases outside the gene matches: 6. From germline, CDR1 is LGHDT and CDR2 YNNKEL (reference sequence). CDR3 region: CASSQEGQGGDEQYF. The CDR3 bases are TGTGCCAGCAGCCAAGAAGGACAGGGAGGCGACGAGCAGTACTTC.

This chain connects TRBV5-1 to TRBJ2-7, with 7 bases aligning to TRBD2. The CDR3 covers 18 residues. V dropped 4 bases and J dropped 0; count of bases not matched to a gene: 16. Germline V CDR1 and CDR2: SGHRS, YFSETQ. The chain's CDR3 is CASSPTLGGGSGSYEQYF. The CDR3 DNA reads TGCGCCAGCAGCCCCACCCTGGGTGGCGGGAGTGGCTCCTACGAGCAGTACTTC.

The J gene is TRBJ2-3, the V gene TRBV20-1, with 8 bases fitting TRBD2. This CDR3 is 13 amino acids long. From germline, CDR1 is DFQATT and CDR2 SNEGSKA (reference sequence). With 6 bases clipped from V and 6 bases from J, the junction kept 8 bases outside the gene matches. The chain's CDR3 is CSASPAGVDTQYF. DNA for the CDR3: TGCAGTGCGAGCCCAGCGGGAGTGGATACGCAGTATTTT.

The chain joins TRBV7-3 to TRBJ1-5; weak D call: TRBD1 (5 bases). V was clipped by 5 bases and J by 3 bases, with 20 bases between them. Per the germline V gene, CDR1 is SGHTA and CDR2 is FQGTGA. There are 17 residues in the CDR3. The CDR3 is CASSPPSGFGNNQPQHF. CDR3 nucleotides: TGTGCCAGCAGCCCCCCATCAGGGTTCGGGAACAATCAGCCCCAGCATTTT.

The chain recombines TRBV5-1 with TRBJ1-5; no reliable D call. This CDR3 region has 15 residues. V was shortened by 1 base and J by 7 bases, with 15 bases between the two germline ends. Looked up from germline, CDR1 is SGHRS and CDR2 is YFSETQ. The CDR3, as DNA: TGCGCCAGCAGCTTGAGCGCCGGGTTAGGACAGCCCCAGCATTTT. Protein: CASSLSAGLGQPQHF.

The V and J genes are TRBV7-2 and TRBJ2-1; tentatively, D is TRBD2 (5 bases). Trimming removed 2 bases at V and 6 bases at J, with 11 bases between. Germline CDR1 and CDR2: SGHTA and FQGNSA. This CDR3 is built from 14 residues. The CDR3 DNA is TGTGCCAGCAGCTTACGCGGACTTGCCAATGAGCAGTTCTTC. Amino acids: CASSLRGLANEQFF.

V and J are TRBV20-1 and TRBJ2-3; weak D call: TRBD1 (6 bases). Germline V lookup: CDR1 DFQATT, CDR2 SNEGSKA (reference sequence). This CDR3 contains 16 residues. V was clipped by 1 base and J by 4 bases, with 18 bases between them. CDR3 sequence reads: CSARVLWDKIPDTQYF. CDR3 DNA sequence: TGCAGTGCTAGAGTCCTATGGGACAAGATTCCAGATACGCAGTATTTT.

The V and J genes are TRBV9 and TRBJ2-6, with D unresolved. This CDR3 has 16 amino acids. Per germline, CDR1 SGDLS and CDR2 YYNGEE. V was shortened by 0 bases and J by 0 bases, with 7 bases between the two germline ends. CDR3 sequence: CASSVGGVSGANVLTF. The CDR3 DNA is TGTGCCAGCAGCGTAGGAGGTGTCTCTGGGGCCAACGTCCTGACTTTC. Full variable domain (remainder filled in from reference TRBV9 and TRBJ2-6): DSGVTQTPKHLITATGQRVTLRCSPRSGDLSVYWYQQSLDQGLQFLIQYYNGEERAKGNILERFSAQQFPDLHSELNLSSLELGDSALYFCASSVGGVSGANVLTFGAGSRLTVL.

CDR3 amino acids: CASSSGTSGRVETQYF. CDR3 DNA: TGTGCCAGCAGCTCTGGGACTAGCGGGAGGGTGGAGACCCAGTACTTC. The rearrangement links TRBV5-4 to TRBJ2-5; 16 nucleotides align to TRBD2. The germline gives CDR1 SGHNT, CDR2 YYREEE (reference sequence). The CDR3 totals 16 residues. Germline trimming cut 3 bases from V and 5 bases from J; bases unmatched to any gene: 4.

The chain combines TRBV20-1 with TRBJ1-1; a weak D match, TRBD1 (6 bases). The CDR3 runs 14 residues. V lost 1 base, J lost 3 bases, and 12 bases lay in between. The germline CDR1 and CDR2 sequences are DFQATT and SNEGSKA (reference sequence). CDR3 region: CSARVVQGYTEAFF. Written as DNA, the CDR3 is TGCAGTGCTAGAGTGGTACAGGGCTACACTGAAGCTTTCTTT.